The 15 T cell receptor beta chains below come from one sample, sequenced in a study of blood T cell repertoires in COVID-19. Repertoires were generated with immunoSEQ multiplex PCR, while TCRdb's copy carries only in-frame clones and drops some. In the table there are more than 35,000 clones, 79% of which are singletons. The sample comprised peripheral blood. These receptors were taken from an older man with acute or convalescent COVID-19.

In nucleotides, the CDR3 is TGTGCCAGCAGCTTAGGGGCACTCACTAGCGGGAGGTACAATGAGCAGTTCTTC. Its translation: CASSLGALTSGRYNEQFF. The J gene is TRBJ2-1, the V gene TRBV7-2, with 12 bases matching TRBD2. The CDR3 runs to 18 residues. The ends lost 1 base at V and 4 bases at J; junction bases unmatched: 8. CDR1 is SGHTA, CDR2 FQGNSA, per germline.

The rearrangement joins TRBV15 to TRBJ2-1; TRBD2 matches 14 bases. J was trimmed by 14 bases and V by 3 bases; bases with no gene match: 6. This CDR3 is 14 amino acids long. CDR1 is LNHNV and CDR2 is YYDKDF in the germline V gene (reference sequence). Written as DNA, the CDR3 is TGTGCCACCAGCAGCCAGGGACTAGCGGGAGCGGAGTTCTTC. Its protein product is CATSSQGLAGAEFF.

V is TRBV27 and J is TRBJ2-1; 7 bases align to TRBD1. V lost 5 bases to trimming and J lost 16 bases; unmatched junction nucleotides: 14. From germline, CDR1 is MNHEY and CDR2 SMNVEV (reference sequence). The CDR3 runs 13 residues. CDR3 DNA: TGTGCCAGCAGTCTAGGGCGGACAGGCTTCGCATTCTTC. Translation: CASSLGRTGFAFF.

V gene TRBV29-1 combines with J gene TRBJ2-3; 9 bases align to TRBD2. This CDR3 has 15 residues. J lost 1 base, V lost 3 bases, and 5 bases had no gene match. CDR1 and CDR2 (germline): SQVTM, ANQGSEA. The CDR3 DNA is TGCAGCGTTGAGAAGCGGGAGGACGGCACAGATACGCAGTATTTT. Translation gives CSVEKREDGTDTQYF.

The count of this clone is one. The chain employs TRBV7-3 and TRBJ2-7; 8 positions match TRBD1. The CDR3 has 13 amino acids. V shed 5 bases and J 7 bases; nucleotides not matched to a gene: 7. Germline lookup yields CDR1 SGHTA and CDR2 FQGTGA. The CDR3 DNA reads TGTGCCAGCAGCGCTGACAGGGGTCGGGAGCAGTACTTC. Its translation is CASSADRGREQYF.

The chain links TRBV11-3 to TRBJ2-2, with D perhaps TRBD1 (6 bases). Germline V gene sequence: CDR1 SGHNT, CDR2 YENEEA. V was cut by 6 bases and J by 6 bases, with 14 bases left in between. The CDR3 sequence is 14 residues long. The CDR3 nucleotides are TGTGCCAGCAGTCCAACAGGGTCTGCCGGGGAGCTGTTTTTT. Its protein is CASSPTGSAGELFF.

The chain employs TRBV4-1 and TRBJ2-1; 9 bases map to TRBD2. The CDR3 runs to 16 residues. Germline CDR1 reads MGHRA; CDR2 reads YSYEKL. The junction had 5 bases not matched to a gene; V was cut back by 1 base and J by 4 bases. This CDR3 reads CASSQGVSGSYNEQFF. Written as DNA, the CDR3 is TGCGCCAGCAGCCAAGGGGTTAGCGGGAGTTACAATGAGCAGTTCTTC.

The J gene is TRBJ1-1, the V gene TRBV28; the D is unclear. V was pared by 3 bases and J by 5 bases, with 4 bases between. The CDR3 extends over 11 amino acids. Germline values: CDR1 MDHEN, CDR2 SYDVKM. In DNA, the CDR3 is TGTGCCAGCAGTTTGGCAACTGAAGCTTTCTTT. Amino acids: CASSLATEAFF.

The gene calls are TRBV7-2 and TRBJ2-3; the match to TRBD2 covers 10 bases. Germline CDR1 and CDR2: SGHTA and FQGNSA. The CDR3 covers 15 residues. After removal of 5 bases from V and 4 bases from J, the junction contained 6 bases not matched to a gene. The CDR3 is CASSPSGSSADTQYF. CDR3 bases: TGTGCCAGCAGCCCTAGCGGGAGTTCCGCAGATACGCAGTATTTT.

This chain connects TRBV7-2 to TRBJ1-2; a weak D match, TRBD1 (6 bases). V dropped 1 base and J dropped 8 bases, with 17 bases sitting between them. In germline, CDR1 is SGHTA, CDR2 FQGNSA. The CDR3 length is 15 residues. CDR3 coding DNA: TGTGCCAGCAGCTTAGGTCTCCGGACAGATCGGGGCTACACCTTC. Encoded protein: CASSLGLRTDRGYTF.

The V gene is TRBV29-1, the J gene TRBJ2-7, with 8 bases aligning to TRBD1. The germline V gene encodes CDR1 SQVTM and CDR2 ANQGSEA. This CDR3 comprises 14 residues. V lost 7 bases, J lost 0 bases, and 8 bases stayed unmatched. The CDR3 sequence is CSASDRGSSYEQYF. CDR3 nucleotide sequence: TGCAGCGCCTCCGACAGGGGAAGCTCCTACGAGCAGTACTTC.

This clone was counted only a few times. V and J are TRBV7-9 and TRBJ2-3; no clear D. The CDR3 spans 11 residues. The germline CDR1 and CDR2 sequences are SEHNR and FQNEAQ (reference sequence). V lost 5 bases and J lost 3, with 3 bases in between. As DNA, the CDR3 is TGTGCCAGCAGCGCGACAGATACGCAGTATTTT. Protein sequence: CASSATDTQYF.

The chain couples TRBV24-1 to TRBJ2-1, with a tentative D call TRBD1 (5 bases). Germline V CDR1 and CDR2: KGHDR, SFDVKD. The CDR3 runs 13 residues. Deletions cut 10 bases from V and 8 bases from J, with 17 bases between. The CDR3, as DNA: TGTGCCACTCGAAGGGGCCCGACGGATGAGCAGTTCTTC. It is translated as CATRRGPTDEQFF.

The genes are TRBV28 and TRBJ1-5, with D perhaps TRBD1 (6 bases). Trimming took 5 bases from V and 0 from J, leaving 8 bases between them. The CDR3 runs 14 residues. CDR1 is MDHEN, CDR2 SYDVKM, per germline. This chain's CDR3 is CASSGTLSNQPQHF. The CDR3 coding sequence is TGTGCCAGCAGTGGGACACTTAGCAATCAGCCCCAGCATTTT.

The J gene is TRBJ1-1, the V gene TRBV9, with 7 bases identical to TRBD1. Germline V CDR1 and CDR2: SGDLS, YYNGEE. This CDR3 contains 16 residues. J was trimmed by 1 base and V by 0 bases; bases with no gene match: 6. CDR3 protein: CASSVGGSGGNTEAFF. The DNA of the CDR3 is TGTGCCAGCAGCGTAGGAGGTTCAGGGGGGAACACTGAAGCTTTCTTT.